This TCR beta chain was identified in a study of blood T cell repertoires in COVID-19. Sequencing used immunoSEQ multiplex PCR; TCRdb keeps in-frame clones, though not all of them. The sample has around 230,000 clones; around 85% are singletons. The V and J ends lost 7 bases and 1 base respectively, with 13 bases between them. From germline, CDR1 is SQVTM and CDR2 ANQGSEA. CDR3 length: 13 amino acids. The specimen sequenced was peripheral blood. The chain recombines TRBV29-1 with TRBJ1-1, with D unclear. This receptor was taken from a man aged 40-49 years with acute or convalescent COVID-19. Here the CDR3 DNA reads TGCAGCGCCGAGAGGCAGACGAACACTGAAGCTTTCTTT. Translating it yields CSAERQTNTEAFF.